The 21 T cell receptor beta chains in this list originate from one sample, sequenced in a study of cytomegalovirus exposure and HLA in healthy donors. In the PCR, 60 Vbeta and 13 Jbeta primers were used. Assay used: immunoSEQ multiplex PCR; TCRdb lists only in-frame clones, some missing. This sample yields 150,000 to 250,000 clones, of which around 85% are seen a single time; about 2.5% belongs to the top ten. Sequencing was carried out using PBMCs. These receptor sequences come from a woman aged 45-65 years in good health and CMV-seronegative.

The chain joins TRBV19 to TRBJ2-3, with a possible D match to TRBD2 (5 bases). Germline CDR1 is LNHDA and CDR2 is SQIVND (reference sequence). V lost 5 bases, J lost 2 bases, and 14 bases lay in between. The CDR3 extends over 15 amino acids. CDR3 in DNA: TGTGCCAGTAGTCTCGGGGAGAGGGCCACAGATACGCAGTATTTT. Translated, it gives CASSLGERATDTQYF.

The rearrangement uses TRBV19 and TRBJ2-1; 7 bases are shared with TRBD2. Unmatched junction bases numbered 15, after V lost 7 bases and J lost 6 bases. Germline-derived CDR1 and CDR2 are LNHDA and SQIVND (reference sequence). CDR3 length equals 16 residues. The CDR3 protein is CASTQSAAGEGNEQFF. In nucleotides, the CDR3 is TGTGCCAGTACTCAGTCGGCGGCGGGAGAGGGCAATGAGCAGTTCTTC.

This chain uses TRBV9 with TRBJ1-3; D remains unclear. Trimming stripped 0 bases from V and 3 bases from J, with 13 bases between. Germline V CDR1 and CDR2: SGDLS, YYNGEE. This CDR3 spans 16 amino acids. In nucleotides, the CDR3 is TGTGCCAGCAGCGTAGGGGCAGATAGATTTGGAAACACCATATATTTT. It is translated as CASSVGADRFGNTIYF.

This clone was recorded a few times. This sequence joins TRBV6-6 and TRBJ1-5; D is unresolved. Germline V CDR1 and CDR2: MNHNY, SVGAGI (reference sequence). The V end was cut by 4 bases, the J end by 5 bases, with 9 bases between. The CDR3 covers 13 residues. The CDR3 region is CASSSIGDQPQHF. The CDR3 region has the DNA TGTGCCAGCAGTTCCATCGGAGATCAGCCCCAGCATTTT.

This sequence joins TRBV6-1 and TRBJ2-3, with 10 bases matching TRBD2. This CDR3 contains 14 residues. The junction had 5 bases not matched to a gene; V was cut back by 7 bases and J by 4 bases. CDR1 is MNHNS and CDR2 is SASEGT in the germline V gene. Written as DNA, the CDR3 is TGTGCCAGCAAAAATCTAGCGGGAGCAGATACGCAGTATTTT. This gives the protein CASKNLAGADTQYF.

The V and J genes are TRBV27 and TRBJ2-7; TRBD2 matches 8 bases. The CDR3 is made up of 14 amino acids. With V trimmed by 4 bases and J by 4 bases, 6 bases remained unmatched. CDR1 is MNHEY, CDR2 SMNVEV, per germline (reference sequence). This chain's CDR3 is CASSSGLEFYEQYF. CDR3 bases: TGTGCCAGCAGTTCGGGACTAGAATTTTACGAGCAGTACTTC.

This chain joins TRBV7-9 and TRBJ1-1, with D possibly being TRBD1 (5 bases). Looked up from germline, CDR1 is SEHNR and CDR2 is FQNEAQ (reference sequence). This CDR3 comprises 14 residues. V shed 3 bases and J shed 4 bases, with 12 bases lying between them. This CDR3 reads CASSLTLGGTEAFF. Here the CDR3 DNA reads TGTGCCAGCAGCTTGACATTGGGGGGCACTGAAGCTTTCTTT.

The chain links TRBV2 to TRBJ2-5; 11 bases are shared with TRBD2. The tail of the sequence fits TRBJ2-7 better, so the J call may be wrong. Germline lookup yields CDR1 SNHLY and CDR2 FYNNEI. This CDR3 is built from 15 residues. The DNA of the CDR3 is TGTGCCAGCAGGACTAGCGGGACGCTCAGTTACGAGCAGTACTTC. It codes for CASRTSGTLSYEQYF.

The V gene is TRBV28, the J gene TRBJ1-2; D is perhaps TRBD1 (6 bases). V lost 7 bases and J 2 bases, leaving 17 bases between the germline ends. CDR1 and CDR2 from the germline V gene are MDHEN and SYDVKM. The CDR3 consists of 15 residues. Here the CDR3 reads CASNPYRALNYGYTF. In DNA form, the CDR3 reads TGTGCCAGCAACCCATACAGGGCACTGAACTATGGCTACACCTTC.

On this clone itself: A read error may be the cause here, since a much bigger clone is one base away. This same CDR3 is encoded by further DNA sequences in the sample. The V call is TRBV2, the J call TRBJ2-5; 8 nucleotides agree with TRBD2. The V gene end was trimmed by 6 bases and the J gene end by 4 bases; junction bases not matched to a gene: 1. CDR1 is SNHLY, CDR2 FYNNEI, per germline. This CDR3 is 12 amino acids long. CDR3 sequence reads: CASRLAGETQYF. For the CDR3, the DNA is TGTGCCAGCAGGCTAGCGGGAGAGACCCAGTACTTC.

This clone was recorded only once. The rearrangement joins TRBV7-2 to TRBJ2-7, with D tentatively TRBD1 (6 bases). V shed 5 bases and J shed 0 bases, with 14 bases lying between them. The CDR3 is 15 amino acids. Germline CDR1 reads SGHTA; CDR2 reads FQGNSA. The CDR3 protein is CASSPQDRFSYEQYF. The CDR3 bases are TGTGCCAGCAGCCCTCAAGACAGGTTCTCCTACGAGCAGTACTTC.

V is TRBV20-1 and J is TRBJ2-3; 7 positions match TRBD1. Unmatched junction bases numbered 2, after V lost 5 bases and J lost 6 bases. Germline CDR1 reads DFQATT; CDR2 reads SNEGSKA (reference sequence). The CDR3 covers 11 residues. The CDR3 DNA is TGCAGTGCTCTCAGGGGGGATACGCAGTATTTT. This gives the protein CSALRGDTQYF.

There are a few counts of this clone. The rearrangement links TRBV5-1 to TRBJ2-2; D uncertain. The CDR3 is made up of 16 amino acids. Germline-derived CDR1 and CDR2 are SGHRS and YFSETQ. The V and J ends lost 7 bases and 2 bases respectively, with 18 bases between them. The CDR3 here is CASRYSPGVNTGELFF. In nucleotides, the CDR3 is TGCGCCAGCCGCTATTCGCCAGGCGTTAACACCGGGGAGCTGTTTTTT.

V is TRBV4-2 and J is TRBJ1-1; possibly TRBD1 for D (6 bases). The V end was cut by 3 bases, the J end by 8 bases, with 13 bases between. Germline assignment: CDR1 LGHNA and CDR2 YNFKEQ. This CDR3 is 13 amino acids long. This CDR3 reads CASSQEAGTEAFF. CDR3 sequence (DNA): TGTGCCAGCAGCCAGGAAGCCGGGACAGAAGCTTTCTTT.

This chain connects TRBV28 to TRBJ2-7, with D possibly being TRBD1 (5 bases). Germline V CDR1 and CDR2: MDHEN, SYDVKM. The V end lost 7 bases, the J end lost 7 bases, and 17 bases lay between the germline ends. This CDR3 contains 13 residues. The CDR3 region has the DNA TGTGCCAGCAAGAGTTCAGGGTATCGAGAGCAGTACTTC. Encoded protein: CASKSSGYREQYF.

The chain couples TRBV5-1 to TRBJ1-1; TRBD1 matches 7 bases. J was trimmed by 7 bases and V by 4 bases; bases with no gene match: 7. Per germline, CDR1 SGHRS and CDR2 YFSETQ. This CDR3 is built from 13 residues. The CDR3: CASSRGTELEAFF. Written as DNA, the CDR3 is TGCGCCAGCAGCCGAGGGACAGAACTTGAAGCTTTCTTT.

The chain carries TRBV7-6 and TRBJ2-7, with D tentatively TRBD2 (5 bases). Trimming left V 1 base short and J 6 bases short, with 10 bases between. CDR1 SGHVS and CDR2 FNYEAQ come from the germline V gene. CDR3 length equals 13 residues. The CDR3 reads CASSLDLTTEQYF. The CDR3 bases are TGTGCCAGCAGCTTAGATTTGACTACCGAGCAGTACTTC.

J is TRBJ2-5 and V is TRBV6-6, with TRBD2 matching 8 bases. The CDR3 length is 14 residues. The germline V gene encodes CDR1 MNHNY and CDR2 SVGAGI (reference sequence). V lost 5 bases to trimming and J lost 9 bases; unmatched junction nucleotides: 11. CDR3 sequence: CASSLLGTSGAQYF. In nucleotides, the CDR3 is TGTGCCAGCAGTCTTCTGGGGACTAGTGGAGCCCAGTACTTC.

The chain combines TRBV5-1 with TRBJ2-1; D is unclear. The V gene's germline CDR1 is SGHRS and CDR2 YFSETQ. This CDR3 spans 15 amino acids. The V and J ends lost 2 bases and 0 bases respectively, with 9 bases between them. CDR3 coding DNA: TGCGCCAGCAGCTTCGATATTAGCTCCTACAATGAGCAGTTCTTC. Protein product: CASSFDISSYNEQFF. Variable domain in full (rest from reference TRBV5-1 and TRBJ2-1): KAGVTQTPRYLIKTRGQQVTLSCSPISGHRSVSWYQQTPGQGLQFLFEYFSETQRNKGNFPGRFSGRQFSNSRSEMNVSTLELGDSALYLCASSFDISSYNEQFFGPGTRLTVL.

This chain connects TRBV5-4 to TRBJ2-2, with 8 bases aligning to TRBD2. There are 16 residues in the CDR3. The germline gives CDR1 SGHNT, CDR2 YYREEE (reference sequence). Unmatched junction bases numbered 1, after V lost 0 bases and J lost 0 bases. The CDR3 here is CASSLGGLANTGELFF. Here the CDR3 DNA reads TGTGCCAGCAGCTTGGGGGGACTAGCGAACACCGGGGAGCTGTTTTTT. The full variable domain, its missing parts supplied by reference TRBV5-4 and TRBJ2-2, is ETGVTQSPTHLIKTRGQQVTLRCSSQSGHNTVSWYQQALGQGPQFIFQYYREEENGRGNFPPRFSGLQFPNYSSELNVNALELDDSALYLCASSLGGLANTGELFFGEGSRLTVL.

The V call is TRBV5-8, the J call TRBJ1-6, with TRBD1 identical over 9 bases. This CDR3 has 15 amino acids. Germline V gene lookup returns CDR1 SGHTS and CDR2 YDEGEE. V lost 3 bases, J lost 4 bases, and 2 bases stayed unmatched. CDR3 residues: CASSSTGGYNSPLHF. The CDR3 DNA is TGTGCCAGCAGCTCGACAGGGGGTTATAATTCACCCCTCCACTTT. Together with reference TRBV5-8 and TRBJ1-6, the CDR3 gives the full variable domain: EAGVTQSPTHLIKTRGQQATLRCSPISGHTSVYWYQQALGLGLQFLLWYDEGEERNRGNFPPRFSGRQFPNYSSELNVNALELEDSALYLCASSSTGGYNSPLHFGNGTRLTVT.